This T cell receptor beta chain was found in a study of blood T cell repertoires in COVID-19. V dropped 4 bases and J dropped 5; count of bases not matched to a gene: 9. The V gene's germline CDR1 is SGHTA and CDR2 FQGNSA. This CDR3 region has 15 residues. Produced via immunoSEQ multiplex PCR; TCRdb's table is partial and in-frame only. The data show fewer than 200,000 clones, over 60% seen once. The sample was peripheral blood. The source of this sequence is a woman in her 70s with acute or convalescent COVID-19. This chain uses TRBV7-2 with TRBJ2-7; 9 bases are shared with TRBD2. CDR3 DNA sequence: TGTGCCAGCAGCTCGGTAGCGGGAGCAGGGAACGAGCAGTACTTC. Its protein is CASSSVAGAGNEQYF.